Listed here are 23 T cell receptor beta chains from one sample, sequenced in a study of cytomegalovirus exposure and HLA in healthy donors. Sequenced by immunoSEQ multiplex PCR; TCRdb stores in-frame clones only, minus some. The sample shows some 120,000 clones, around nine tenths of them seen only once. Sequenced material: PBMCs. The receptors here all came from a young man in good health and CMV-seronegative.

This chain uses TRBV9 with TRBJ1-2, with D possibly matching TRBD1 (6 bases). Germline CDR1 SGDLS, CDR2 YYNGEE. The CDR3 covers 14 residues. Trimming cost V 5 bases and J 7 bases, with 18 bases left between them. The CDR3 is CASSPGHKAGGYTF. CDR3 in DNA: TGTGCCAGCAGTCCGGGACACAAAGCCGGTGGCTACACCTTC.

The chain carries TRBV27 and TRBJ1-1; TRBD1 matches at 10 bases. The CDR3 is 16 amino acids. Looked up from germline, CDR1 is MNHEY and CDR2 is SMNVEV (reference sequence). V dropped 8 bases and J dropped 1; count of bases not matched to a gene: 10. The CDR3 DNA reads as TGTGCCAGCCGATGGACAGGGGGTGTCTGGAACACTGAAGCTTTCTTT. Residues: CASRWTGGVWNTEAFF.

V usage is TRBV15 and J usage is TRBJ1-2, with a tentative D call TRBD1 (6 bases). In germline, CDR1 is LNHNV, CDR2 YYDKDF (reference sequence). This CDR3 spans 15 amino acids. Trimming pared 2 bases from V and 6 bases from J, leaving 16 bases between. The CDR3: CATSRSNGTGHGYTF. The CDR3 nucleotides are TGTGCCACCAGCAGATCCAACGGCACAGGGCATGGCTACACCTTC.

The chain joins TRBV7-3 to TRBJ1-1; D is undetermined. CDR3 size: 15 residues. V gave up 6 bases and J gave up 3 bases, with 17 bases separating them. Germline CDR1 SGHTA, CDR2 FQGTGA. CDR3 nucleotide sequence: TGTGCCAGCAGTCGAGAGGCGGGTGTTTACACTGAAGCTTTCTTT. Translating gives CASSREAGVYTEAFF. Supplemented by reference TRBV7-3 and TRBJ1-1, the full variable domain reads GAGVSQTPSNKVTEKGKYVELRCDPISGHTALYWYRQSLGQGPEFLIYFQGTGAADDSGLPNDRFFAVRPEGSVSTLKIQRTERGDSAVYLCASSREAGVYTEAFFGQGTRLTVV.

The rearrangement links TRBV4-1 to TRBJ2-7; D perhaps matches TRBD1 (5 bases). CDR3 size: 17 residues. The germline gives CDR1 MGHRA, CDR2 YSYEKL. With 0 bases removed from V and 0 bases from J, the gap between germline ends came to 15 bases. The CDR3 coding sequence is TGCGCCAGCAGCCAAGAGCAGTCGGGCGACAGCTCCTACGAGCAGTACTTC. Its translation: CASSQEQSGDSSYEQYF.

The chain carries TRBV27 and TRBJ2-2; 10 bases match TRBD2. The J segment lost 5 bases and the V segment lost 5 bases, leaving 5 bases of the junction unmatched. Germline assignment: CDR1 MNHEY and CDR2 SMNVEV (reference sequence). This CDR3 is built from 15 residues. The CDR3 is CASSPGLADTGELFF. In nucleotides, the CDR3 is TGTGCCAGCAGTCCCGGACTAGCGGATACCGGGGAGCTGTTTTTT.

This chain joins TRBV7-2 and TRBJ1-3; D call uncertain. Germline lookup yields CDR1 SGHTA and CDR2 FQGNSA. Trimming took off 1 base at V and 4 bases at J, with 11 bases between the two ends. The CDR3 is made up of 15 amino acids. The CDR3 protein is CASSLGGVNGNTIYF. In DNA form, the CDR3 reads TGTGCCAGCAGCTTAGGGGGAGTAAACGGAAACACCATATATTTT.

The CDR3 loop is CASSPDRGSGYTF. The DNA of the CDR3 is TGTGCCAGCTCACCGGACAGGGGTTCTGGCTACACCTTC. The V and J genes are TRBV18 and TRBJ1-2, with TRBD1 matching 9 bases. This CDR3 has 13 residues. Germline loops: CDR1 KGHSH, CDR2 LQKENI. V shed 3 bases and J 7 bases; nucleotides not matched to a gene: 3.

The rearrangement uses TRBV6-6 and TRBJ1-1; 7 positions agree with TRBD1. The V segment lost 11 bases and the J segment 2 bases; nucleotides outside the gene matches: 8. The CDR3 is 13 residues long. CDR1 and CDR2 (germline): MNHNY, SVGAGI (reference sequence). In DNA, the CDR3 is TGTGCCGGAGAGGACAGGACTAACACTGAAGCTTTCTTT. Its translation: CAGEDRTNTEAFF.

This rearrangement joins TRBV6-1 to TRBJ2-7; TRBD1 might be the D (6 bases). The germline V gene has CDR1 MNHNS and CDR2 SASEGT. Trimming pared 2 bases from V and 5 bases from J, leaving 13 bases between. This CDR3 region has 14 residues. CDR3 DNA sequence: TGTGCCAGCAGTGAATCGGTCAGGGGCGACGAGCAGTACTTC. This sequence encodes CASSESVRGDEQYF.

The CDR3: CASSFQTGENTIYF. DNA for the CDR3: TGCGCCAGCAGCTTCCAGACAGGCGAAAACACCATATATTTT. The rearrangement links TRBV5-1 to TRBJ1-3; D is possibly TRBD1 (6 bases). V lost 2 bases and J 6 bases, leaving 12 bases between the germline ends. CDR3 length: 14 residues. Germline V gives CDR1 SGHRS, CDR2 YFSETQ. The entire variable domain, with the rest obtained from reference TRBV5-1 and TRBJ1-3, is as follows: KAGVTQTPRYLIKTRGQQVTLSCSPISGHRSVSWYQQTPGQGLQFLFEYFSETQRNKGNFPGRFSGRQFSNSRSEMNVSTLELGDSALYLCASSFQTGENTIYFGEGSWLTVV.

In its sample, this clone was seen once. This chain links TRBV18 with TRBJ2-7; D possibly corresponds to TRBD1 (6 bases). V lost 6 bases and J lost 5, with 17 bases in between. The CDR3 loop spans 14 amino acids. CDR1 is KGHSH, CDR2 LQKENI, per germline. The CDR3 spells CASSPDRSRDEQYF. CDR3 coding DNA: TGTGCCAGCTCCCCTGACAGGAGTCGCGACGAGCAGTACTTC. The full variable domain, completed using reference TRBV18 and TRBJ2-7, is NAGVMQNPRHLVRRRGQEARLRCSPMKGHSHVYWYRQLPEEGLKFMVYLQKENIIDESGMPKERFSAEFPKEGPSILRIQQVVRGDSAAYFCASSPDRSRDEQYFGPGTRLTVT.

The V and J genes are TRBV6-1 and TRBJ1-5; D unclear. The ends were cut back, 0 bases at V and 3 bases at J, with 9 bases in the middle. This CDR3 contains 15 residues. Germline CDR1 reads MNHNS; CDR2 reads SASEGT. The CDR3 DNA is TGTGCCAGCAGTGAAGCCGAGGATCTCAATCAGCCCCAGCATTTT. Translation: CASSEAEDLNQPQHF.

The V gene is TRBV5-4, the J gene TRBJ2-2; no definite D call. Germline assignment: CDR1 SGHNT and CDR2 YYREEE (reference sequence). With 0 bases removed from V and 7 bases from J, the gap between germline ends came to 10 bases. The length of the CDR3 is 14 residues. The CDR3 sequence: CASSLDQTGGELFF. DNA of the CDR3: TGTGCCAGCAGCTTGGATCAAACGGGCGGGGAGCTGTTTTTT. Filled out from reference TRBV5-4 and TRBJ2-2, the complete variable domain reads ETGVTQSPTHLIKTRGQQVTLRCSSQSGHNTVSWYQQALGQGPQFIFQYYREEENGRGNFPPRFSGLQFPNYSSELNVNALELDDSALYLCASSLDQTGGELFFGEGSRLTVL.

DNA of the CDR3: TGTGCCAGCAGCGCAAGGACAGCCTACAATGAGCAGTTCTTC. This codes for CASSARTAYNEQFF. The chain combines TRBV9 with TRBJ2-1; a possible D gene is TRBD1 (6 bases). The V gene lost 3 bases and the J gene lost 2 bases, with 9 bases spanning the gap. The CDR3 contains 14 residues. Germline V gene sequence: CDR1 SGDLS, CDR2 YYNGEE.

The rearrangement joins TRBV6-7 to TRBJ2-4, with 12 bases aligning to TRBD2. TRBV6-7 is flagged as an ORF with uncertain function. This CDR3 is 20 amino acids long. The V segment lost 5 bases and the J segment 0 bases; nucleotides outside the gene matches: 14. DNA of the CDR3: TGTGCCAGCAGTGCGGCGGGACTAGCGGGCCCTCCCCTAGCCAAAAACATTCAGTACTTC. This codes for CASSAAGLAGPPLAKNIQYF.

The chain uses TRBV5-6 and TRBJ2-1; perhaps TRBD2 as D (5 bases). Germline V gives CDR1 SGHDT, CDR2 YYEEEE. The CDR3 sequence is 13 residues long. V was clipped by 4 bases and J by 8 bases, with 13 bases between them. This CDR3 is CASSVGLAHEQFF. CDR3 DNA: TGTGCCAGCAGCGTAGGACTCGCCCATGAGCAGTTCTTC.

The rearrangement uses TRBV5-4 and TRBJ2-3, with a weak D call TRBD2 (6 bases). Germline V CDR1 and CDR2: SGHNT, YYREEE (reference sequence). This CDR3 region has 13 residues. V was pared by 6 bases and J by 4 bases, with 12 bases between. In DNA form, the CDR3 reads TGTGCCAGCACTGTGCGGGGCGCAGATACGCAGTATTTT. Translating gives CASTVRGADTQYF.

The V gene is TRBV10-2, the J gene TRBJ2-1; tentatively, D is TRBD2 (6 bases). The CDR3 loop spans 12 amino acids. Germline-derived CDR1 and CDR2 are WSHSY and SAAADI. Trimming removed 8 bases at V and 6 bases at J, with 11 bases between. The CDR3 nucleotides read TGCGCCAGCTTGGAGGGTCGCAATGAGCAGTTCTTC. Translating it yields CASLEGRNEQFF.

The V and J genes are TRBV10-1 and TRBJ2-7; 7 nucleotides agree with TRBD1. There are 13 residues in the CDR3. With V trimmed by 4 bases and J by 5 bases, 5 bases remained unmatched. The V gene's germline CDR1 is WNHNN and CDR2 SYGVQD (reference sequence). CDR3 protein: CASSGTGPHEQYF. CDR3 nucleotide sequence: TGCGCCAGCAGTGGGACAGGCCCCCACGAGCAGTACTTC.

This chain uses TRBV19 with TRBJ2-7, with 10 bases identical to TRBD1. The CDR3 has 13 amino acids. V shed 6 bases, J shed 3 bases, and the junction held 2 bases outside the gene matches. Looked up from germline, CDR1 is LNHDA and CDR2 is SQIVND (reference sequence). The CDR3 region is CASSGTGVYEQYF. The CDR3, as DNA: TGTGCCAGTAGCGGGACAGGGGTCTACGAGCAGTACTTC. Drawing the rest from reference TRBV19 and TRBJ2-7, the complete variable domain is DGGITQSPKYLFRKEGQNVTLSCEQNLNHDAMYWYRQDPGQGLRLIYYSQIVNDFQKGDIAEGYSVSREKKESFPLTVTSAQKNPTAFYLCASSGTGVYEQYFGPGTRLTVT.

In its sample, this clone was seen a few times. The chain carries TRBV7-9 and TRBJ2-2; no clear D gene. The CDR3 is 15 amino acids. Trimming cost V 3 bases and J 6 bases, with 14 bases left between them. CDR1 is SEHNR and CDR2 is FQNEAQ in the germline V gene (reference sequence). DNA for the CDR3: TGTGCCAGCAGCTTTGCCACCGCTATCGCCGGGGAGCTGTTTTTT. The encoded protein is CASSFATAIAGELFF. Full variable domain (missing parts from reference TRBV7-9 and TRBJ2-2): DTGVSQNPRHKITKRGQNVTFRCDPISEHNRLYWYRQTLGQGPEFLTYFQNEAQLEKSRLLSDRFSAERPKGSFSTLEIQRTEQGDSAMYLCASSFATAIAGELFFGEGSRLTVL.

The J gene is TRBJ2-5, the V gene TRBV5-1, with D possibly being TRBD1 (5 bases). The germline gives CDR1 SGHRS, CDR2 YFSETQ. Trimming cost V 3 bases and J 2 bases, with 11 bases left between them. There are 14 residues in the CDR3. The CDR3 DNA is TGCGCCAGCAGCTCCGCCGACAGACAAGAGACCCAGTACTTC. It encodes CASSSADRQETQYF.